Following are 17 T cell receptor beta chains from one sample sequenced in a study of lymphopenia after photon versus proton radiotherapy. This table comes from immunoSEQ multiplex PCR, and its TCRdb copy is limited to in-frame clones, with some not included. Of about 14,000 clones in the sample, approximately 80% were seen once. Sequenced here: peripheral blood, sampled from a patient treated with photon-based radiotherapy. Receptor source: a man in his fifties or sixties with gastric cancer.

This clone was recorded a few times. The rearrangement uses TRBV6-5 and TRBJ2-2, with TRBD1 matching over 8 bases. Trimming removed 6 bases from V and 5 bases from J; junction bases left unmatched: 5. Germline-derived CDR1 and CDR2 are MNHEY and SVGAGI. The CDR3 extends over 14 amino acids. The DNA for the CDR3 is TGTGCCAGCAGATGGGACAGGTGGACCGGGGAGCTGTTTTTT. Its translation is CASRWDRWTGELFF.

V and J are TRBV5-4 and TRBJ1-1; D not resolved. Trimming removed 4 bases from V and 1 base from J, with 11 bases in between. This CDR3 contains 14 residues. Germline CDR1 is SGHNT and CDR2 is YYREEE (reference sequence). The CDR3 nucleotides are TGTGCCAGCAGCAACAAGGGCCCGAACACTGAAGCTTTCTTT. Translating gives CASSNKGPNTEAFF.

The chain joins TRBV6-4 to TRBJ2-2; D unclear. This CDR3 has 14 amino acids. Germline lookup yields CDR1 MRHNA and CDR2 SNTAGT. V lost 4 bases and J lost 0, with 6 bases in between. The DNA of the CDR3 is TGTGCCAGCAGTGTGAGCCCGAACACCGGGGAGCTGTTTTTT. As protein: CASSVSPNTGELFF.

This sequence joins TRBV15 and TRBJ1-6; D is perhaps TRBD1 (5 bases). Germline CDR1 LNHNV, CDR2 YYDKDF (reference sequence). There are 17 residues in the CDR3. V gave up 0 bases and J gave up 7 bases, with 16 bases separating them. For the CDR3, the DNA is TGTGCCACCAGCAGAGATCTAAGAGGGACCTTAAATTCACCCCTCCACTTT. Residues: CATSRDLRGTLNSPLHF.

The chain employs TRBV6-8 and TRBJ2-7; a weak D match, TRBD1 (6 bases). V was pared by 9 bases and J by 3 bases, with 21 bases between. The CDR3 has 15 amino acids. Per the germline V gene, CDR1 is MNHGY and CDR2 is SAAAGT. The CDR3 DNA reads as TGTGCCAGTTACTCAGAGGACAGTGGGAACTACGAGCAGTACGTC. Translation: CASYSEDSGNYEQYV.

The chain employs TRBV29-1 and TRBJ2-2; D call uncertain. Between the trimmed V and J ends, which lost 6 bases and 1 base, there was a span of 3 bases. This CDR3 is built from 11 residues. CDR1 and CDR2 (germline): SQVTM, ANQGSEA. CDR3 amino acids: CSVGNTGELFF. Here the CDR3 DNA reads TGCAGCGTGGGGAACACCGGGGAGCTGTTTTTT.

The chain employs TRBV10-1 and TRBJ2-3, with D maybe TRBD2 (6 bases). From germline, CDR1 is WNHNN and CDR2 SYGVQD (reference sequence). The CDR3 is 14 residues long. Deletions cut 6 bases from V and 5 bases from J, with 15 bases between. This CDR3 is CASSPLGGKDTQYF. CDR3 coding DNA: TGCGCCAGCAGCCCCTTAGGAGGGAAAGATACGCAGTATTTT.

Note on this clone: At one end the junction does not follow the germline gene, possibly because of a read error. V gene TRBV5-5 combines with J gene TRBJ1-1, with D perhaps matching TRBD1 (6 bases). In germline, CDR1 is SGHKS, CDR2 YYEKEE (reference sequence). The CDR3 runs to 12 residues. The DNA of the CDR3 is TGTGCCAGCAGTTTGGACAGATTGAAGACTTTCTTT. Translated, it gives CASSLDRLKTFF.

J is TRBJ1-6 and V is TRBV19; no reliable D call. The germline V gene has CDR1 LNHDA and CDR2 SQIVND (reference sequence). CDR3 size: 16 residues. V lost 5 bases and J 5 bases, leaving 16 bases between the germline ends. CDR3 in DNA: TGTGCCAGTAGTCCTCGGGTCGGTATGGATAATTCACCCCTCCACTTT. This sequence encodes CASSPRVGMDNSPLHF.

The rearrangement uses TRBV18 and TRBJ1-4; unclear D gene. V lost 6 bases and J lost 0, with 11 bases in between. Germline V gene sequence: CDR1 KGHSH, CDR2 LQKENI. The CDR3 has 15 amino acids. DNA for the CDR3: TGTGCCAGCTCCCTTCAAAGCCCAACTAATGAAAAACTGTTTTTT. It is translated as CASSLQSPTNEKLFF.

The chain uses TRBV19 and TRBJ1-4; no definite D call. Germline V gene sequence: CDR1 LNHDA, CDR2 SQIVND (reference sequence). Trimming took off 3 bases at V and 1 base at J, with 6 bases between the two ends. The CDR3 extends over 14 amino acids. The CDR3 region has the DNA TGTGCCAGTAGTATGTCCCTAACTAATGAAAAACTGTTTTTT. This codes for CASSMSLTNEKLFF.

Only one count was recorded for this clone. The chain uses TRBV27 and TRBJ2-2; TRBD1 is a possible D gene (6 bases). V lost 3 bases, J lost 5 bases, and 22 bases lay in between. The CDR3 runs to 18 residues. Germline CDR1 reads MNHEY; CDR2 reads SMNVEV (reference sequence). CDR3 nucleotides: TGTGCCAGCAGTTTCTTTAGAAAGTACAGGGATGGGACCGGGGAGCTGTTTTTT. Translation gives CASSFFRKYRDGTGELFF.

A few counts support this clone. CDR3 loop: CAWRIAGGNSPLHF. The DNA of the CDR3 is TGTGCCTGGAGGATCGCAGGGGGTAATTCACCCCTCCACTTT. This chain joins TRBV30 and TRBJ1-6; 7 bases line up with TRBD1. Germline V gene data show CDR1 as GTSNPN and CDR2 as SVGIG (reference sequence). V lost 3 bases and J lost 6; bases outside the gene matches: 5. This CDR3 spans 14 amino acids.

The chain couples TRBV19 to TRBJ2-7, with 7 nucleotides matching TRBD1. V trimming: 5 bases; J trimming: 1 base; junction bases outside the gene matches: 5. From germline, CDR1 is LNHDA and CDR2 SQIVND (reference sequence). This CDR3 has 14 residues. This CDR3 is CASSSGGPSYEQYV. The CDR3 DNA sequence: TGTGCCAGTAGTTCAGGGGGACCTTCCTACGAGCAGTACGTC.

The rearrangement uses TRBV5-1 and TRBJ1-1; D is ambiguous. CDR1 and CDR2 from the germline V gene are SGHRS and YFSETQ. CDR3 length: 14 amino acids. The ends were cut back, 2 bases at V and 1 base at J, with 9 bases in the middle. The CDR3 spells CASSFEFGNTEAFF. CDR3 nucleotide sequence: TGCGCCAGCAGCTTTGAGTTTGGGAACACTGAAGCTTTCTTT.

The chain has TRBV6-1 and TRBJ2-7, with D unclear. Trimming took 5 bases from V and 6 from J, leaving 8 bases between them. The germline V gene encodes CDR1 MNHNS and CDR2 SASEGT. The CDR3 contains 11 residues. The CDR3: CASSIRVEQYF. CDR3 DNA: TGTGCCAGCAGTATCCGTGTCGAGCAGTACTTC.

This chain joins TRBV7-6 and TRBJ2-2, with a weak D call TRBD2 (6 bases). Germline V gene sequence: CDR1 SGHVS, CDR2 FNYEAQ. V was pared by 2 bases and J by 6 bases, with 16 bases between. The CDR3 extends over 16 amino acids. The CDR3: CASSLSGTSVSGELFF. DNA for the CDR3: TGTGCCAGCAGCTTATCCGGGACTTCCGTATCCGGGGAGCTGTTTTTT.